This TCR beta chain is from a study of blood T cells in healthy people across ages. Study-level findings and limits: Aged donors had fewer naive CD4+ cells and lower diversity than long-lived donors.

The CDR3 is 16 amino acids. CDR1 and CDR2 (germline): SGHTA, FQGNSA. V lost 3 bases, J lost 4 bases, and 11 bases stayed unmatched. Then a second PCR, running roughly 7 to 11 cycles, was carried out with a sample-barcoded 5' primer and a J-beta primer mix. TCRdb itself ran the 5' RACE reads through MiXCR, one entry per CDR3 protein. The table shows about 970,000 distinct CDR3 sequences, with roughly 51% occurring only once. Comments on this clonotype: Its matching antigen is unknown.

This TCR was sampled from a woman aged 55-75 years in good health. Sequencing was carried out using blood. This rearrangement joins TRBV7-2 to TRBJ1-2, with TRBD1 identical over 7 bases. CDR3 nucleotide sequence: TGTGCCAGCAGCTTCGGACGGGACAGAGAGGCCTATGGCTACACCTTC. Translating it yields CASSFGRDREAYGYTF.